This TCR beta chain was recovered during a study of cytomegalovirus exposure and HLA in healthy donors. On the study more broadly: Among roughly 190 million T cells, an earlier analysis found roughly 120 million unique TCR beta sequences. Study-wide results and limits: The study put some 150 TCR beta chains on its list as cytomegalovirus-associated. It was assumed in the presence/absence analyses that sequencing depth was roughly uniform across donors. Later on, a genetic analysis was performed. It linked a missense variant in DCLRE1C with V- and J-gene trimming of TCR beta.

PCR amplification relied on 60 Vbeta primers (plus 13 Jbeta primers). Sequencing was performed with immunoSEQ multiplex PCR; in TCRdb, only in-frame clones are kept and a portion is missing. Of 95,000 to 130,000 clones in the sample, 55% to 75% were seen once. Details on this clone: Its antigen is as yet unknown.

Germline V gene data show CDR1 as MDHEN and CDR2 as SYDVKM. CDR3 length: 15 amino acids. Unmatched junction bases numbered 3, after V lost 2 bases and J lost 5 bases. The chain joins TRBV28 to TRBJ2-7; TRBD2 matches 13 bases. Input material: PBMCs. This TCR came from a woman between 40 and 50 years old in good health and CMV-seropositive. The chain's CDR3 is CASSLQGTSGNEQYF. CDR3 nucleotides: TGTGCCAGCAGTTTACAAGGGACTAGCGGGAACGAGCAGTACTTC.